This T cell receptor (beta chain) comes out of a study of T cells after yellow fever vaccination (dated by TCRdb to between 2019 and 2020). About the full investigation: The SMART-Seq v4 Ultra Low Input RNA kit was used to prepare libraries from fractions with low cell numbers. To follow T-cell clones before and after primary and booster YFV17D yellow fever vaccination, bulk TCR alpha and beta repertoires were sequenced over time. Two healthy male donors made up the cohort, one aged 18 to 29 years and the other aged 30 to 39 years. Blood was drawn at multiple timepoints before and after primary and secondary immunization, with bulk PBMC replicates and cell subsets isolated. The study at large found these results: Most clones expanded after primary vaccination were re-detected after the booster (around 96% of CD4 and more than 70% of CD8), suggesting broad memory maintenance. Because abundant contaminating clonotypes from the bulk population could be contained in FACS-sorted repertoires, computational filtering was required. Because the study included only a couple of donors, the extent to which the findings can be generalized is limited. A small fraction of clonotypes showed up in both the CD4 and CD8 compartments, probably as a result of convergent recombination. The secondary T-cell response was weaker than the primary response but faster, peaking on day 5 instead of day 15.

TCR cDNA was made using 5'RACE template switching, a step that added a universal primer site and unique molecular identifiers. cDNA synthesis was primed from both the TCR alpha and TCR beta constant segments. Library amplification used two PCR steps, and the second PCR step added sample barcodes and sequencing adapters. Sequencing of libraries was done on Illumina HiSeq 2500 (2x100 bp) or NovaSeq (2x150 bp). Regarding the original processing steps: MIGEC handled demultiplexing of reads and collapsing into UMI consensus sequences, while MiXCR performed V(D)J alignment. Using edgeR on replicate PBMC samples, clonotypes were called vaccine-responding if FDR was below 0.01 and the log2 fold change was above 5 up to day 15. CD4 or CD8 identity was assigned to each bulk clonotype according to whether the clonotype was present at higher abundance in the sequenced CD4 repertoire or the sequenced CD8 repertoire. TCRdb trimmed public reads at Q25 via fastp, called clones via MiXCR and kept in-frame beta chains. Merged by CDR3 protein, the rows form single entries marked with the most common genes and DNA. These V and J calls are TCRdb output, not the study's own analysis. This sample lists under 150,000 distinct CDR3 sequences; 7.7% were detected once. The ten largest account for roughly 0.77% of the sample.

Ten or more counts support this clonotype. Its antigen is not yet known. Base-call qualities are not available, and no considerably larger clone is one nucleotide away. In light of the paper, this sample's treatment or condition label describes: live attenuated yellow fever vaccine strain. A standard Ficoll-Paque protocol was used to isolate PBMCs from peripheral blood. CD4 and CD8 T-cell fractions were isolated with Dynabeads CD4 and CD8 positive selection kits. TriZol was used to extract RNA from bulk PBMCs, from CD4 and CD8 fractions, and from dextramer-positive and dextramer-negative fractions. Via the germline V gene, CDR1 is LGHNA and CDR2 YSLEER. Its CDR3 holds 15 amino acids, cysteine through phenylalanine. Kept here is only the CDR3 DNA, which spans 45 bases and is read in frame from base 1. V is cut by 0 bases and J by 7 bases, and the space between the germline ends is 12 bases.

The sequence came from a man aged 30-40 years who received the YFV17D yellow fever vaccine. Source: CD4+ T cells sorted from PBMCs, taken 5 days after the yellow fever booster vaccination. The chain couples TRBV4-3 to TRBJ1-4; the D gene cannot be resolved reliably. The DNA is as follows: TGCGCCAGCAGCCAAGAAATCGGCAGTACTGAAAAACTGTTTTTT. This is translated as CASSQEIGSTEKLFF.